This TCR beta chain was documented in a study of STAT3 mutations in large granular lymphocyte leukemia. On the study more broadly: Canonical activating STAT3 mutations were detected in roughly half of the longitudinally sequenced T-LGLL patients. Whole-study findings and limits: Every T-cell large granular lymphocyte leukemia patient had at least one immunodominant TCR beta clonotype. TCR clonotype switching after therapy occurred in about 35% of the 18 patients. In several patients, dominant TCR clone burden exceeded STAT3 mutant burden.

Average productive template count per sample was around 40,000. Profiling relied on immunoSEQ multiplex PCR, and the TCRdb table lists in-frame clones only, not all of them. Of more than 9,500 clones in the sample, roughly 85% were seen once. On this clone: Antigen unknown.

CDR1 and CDR2 from the germline V gene are SGHNT and YYREEE (reference sequence). V was shortened by 4 bases and J by 7 bases, with 12 bases between the two germline ends. This CDR3 has 14 residues. V is TRBV5-4 and J is TRBJ1-6; weak D call: TRBD1 (6 bases). What was sequenced was peripheral blood mononuclear cells. The sequence was collected from a man at least 80 years old with T-cell large granular lymphocyte leukemia. Some clones in this sample may be carry-over from other donors' samples. CDR3 sequence (DNA): TGTGCCAGCAGCATGGACAGCATCAATTCACCCCTCCACTTT. Its protein product is CASSMDSINSPLHF.